This T cell receptor (beta chain) was observed in a study of blood T cell repertoires in COVID-19. TCRdb keeps only in-frame clones here, not all; method: immunoSEQ multiplex PCR. The table shows roughly 160,000 clones, with over 80% occurring only once. The germline V gene has CDR1 KGHSH and CDR2 LQKENI. CDR3 length equals 15 residues. J was trimmed by 4 bases and V by 6 bases; bases with no gene match: 9. Material: peripheral blood. This TCR derives from a woman over 75 with COVID-19, enrolled during active disease. The gene calls are TRBV18 and TRBJ1-1; 9 nucleotides agree with TRBD1. CDR3 protein: CASSLRQGEGTEAFF. The CDR3 DNA follows: TGTGCCAGCTCCCTCCGACAGGGGGAAGGCACTGAAGCTTTCTTT. The full variable domain, completed using reference TRBV18 and TRBJ1-1, is NAGVMQNPRHLVRRRGQEARLRCSPMKGHSHVYWYRQLPEEGLKFMVYLQKENIIDESGMPKERFSAEFPKEGPSILRIQQVVRGDSAAYFCASSLRQGEGTEAFFGQGTRLTVV.